The source of this T cell receptor (beta chain) is a study of vaccination effects on CD4 cells after COVID-19. After expansion with viral peptide pools in the ViraFEST assay, antigen-specific CD4+ T cells were sequenced. When ten to eleven days of culture had elapsed, CD4+ T cells were isolated. Nobody among the vaccine recipients had prior SARS-CoV-2 infection (nucleocapsid antibodies were negative). Generated by immunoSEQ multiplex PCR, the TCRdb table keeps only in-frame clones and is missing some. Of approximately 24,000 clones listed, 76% were seen once; the top ten hold 10% to 13%. The germline CDR1 and CDR2 sequences are MNHEY and SMNVEV (reference sequence). The CDR3 has 13 amino acids. V was clipped by 8 bases and J by 8 bases, with 13 bases between them. This clone has just a few counts. The antigen is undetermined.

The rearrangement joins TRBV27 to TRBJ1-6, with D maybe TRBD1 (5 bases). Material: CD4+ T cells from PBMCs cultured with HCoV-NL63 spike peptides, obtained before COVID-19 vaccination. The TCR comes from a human donor who received a COVID-19 vaccine. The CDR3 DNA reads TGTGCCAGCGGTACAGGATACGATTCACCCCTCCACTTT. Its translation is CASGTGYDSPLHF.